A selection of T cell receptor beta chains follows, all from one sample in a study of T cell repertoires in cytomegalovirus infection. TCRdb redid the calling of the reads with MiXCR, one entry per CDR3 protein. Counted here are around 120,000 distinct CDR3 sequences, roughly 25% occurring once; the ten biggest clones make up 30% to 35%. Their target antigens are unknown. The specimen sequenced was PBMCs, sequenced either directly or after in vitro stimulation (not recorded which). The receptor source for this set is a human donor in good health (CMV status not recorded). Some clones in this sample may be carry-over from other donors' samples. Each CDR3 is given with its conserved first and last residue. The order of the fields is V gene, J gene, clone size, CDR3 length, D gene, CDR3 protein, CDR3 DNA. D genes are given only for firm matches. Clone size is shown for a subset of rows, as once, few, many or a class of expanded clone.

>TRBV2|TRBJ1-2|few|12|-
CASSVRGSGYTF
TGTGCCAGCAGTGTGAGGGGCTCGGGCTACACCTTC
>TRBV7-2|TRBJ1-1|many|15|-
CASSPLSFINTEAFF
TGTGCCAGCAGCCCTCTGAGTTTTATTAACACTGAAGCTTTCTTT
>TRBV7-8|TRBJ2-1|-|16|-
CASSSLAAHMFNEQFF
TGTGCCAGCAGCTCTTTAGCGGCCCACATGTTCAATGAGCAGTTCTTC
>TRBV7-2|TRBJ2-2|many|16|TRBD2
CASSFAILAGTGELFF
TGTGCCAGCAGCTTCGCTATCCTAGCGGGCACCGGGGAGCTGTTTTTT
>TRBV28|TRBJ2-4|-|14|-
CASRGDAAKNIQYF
TGTGCCAGCAGAGGGGATGCGGCCAAAAACATTCAGTACTTC
>TRBV29-1|TRBJ1-2|-|13|TRBD1
CSVEQGAFGGYTF
TGCAGCGTTGAACAGGGGGCCTTCGGGGGCTACACCTTC
>TRBV12-3/TRBV12-4|TRBJ2-1|many|16|-
CASTTRTRRNYNEQFF
TGTGCCAGCACCACCCGCACTAGAAGAAACTACAATGAGCAGTTCTTC
>TRBV7-9|TRBJ2-2|-|14|TRBD2
CASSAGGVSGELFF
TGTGCCAGCAGCGCGGGGGGTGTCTCCGGGGAGCTGTTTTTT
>TRBV6-2/TRBV6-3|TRBJ2-7|-|15|-
CASSYLTGSFDEQYF
TGTGCCAGCAGTTACCTTACGGGAAGTTTCGACGAGCAGTACTTC
>TRBV6-1|TRBJ1-1|-|13|-
CVGKDSSNTEAFF
TGTGTGGGGAAGGACAGCTCGAACACTGAAGCTTTCTTT
>TRBV7-2|TRBJ1-3|few|19|-
CASSLWAGTTIISGNTIYF
TGTGCCAGCAGCTTATGGGCAGGAACTACAATAATCTCTGGAAACACCATATATTTT
>TRBV20-1|TRBJ2-5|few|13|TRBD1
CSAITGAQETQYF
TGCAGTGCCATTACAGGGGCCCAAGAGACCCAGTACTTC
>TRBV9|TRBJ2-3|-|18|TRBD2
CASSDSGLAGKSTDTQYF
TGTGCCAGCAGCGATTCGGGACTAGCGGGTAAAAGCACAGATACGCAGTATTTT
>TRBV7-6|TRBJ2-4|many|16|TRBD2
CASSSPRGAGGNIQYF
TGTGCCAGCAGCTCCCCGCGGGGGGCGGGGGGGAACATTCAGTACTTC
>TRBV12-3/TRBV12-4|TRBJ2-5|-|16|-
CASSFRGREGGETQYF
TGTGCCAGCAGTTTTCGCGGCAGGGAAGGGGGAGAGACCCAGTACTTC
>TRBV7-6|TRBJ2-7|many|13|-
CASSPGRIYEQYF
TGTGCCAGCAGCCCGGGGAGGATTTACGAGCAGTACTTC
>TRBV5-6|TRBJ2-7|few|17|TRBD2
CASSLVLLAGASYEQYF
TGTGCCAGCAGCTTGGTTTTACTAGCGGGAGCCTCCTACGAGCAGTACTTC
>TRBV7-6|TRBJ1-1|many|13|-
CASSPGAGTEAFF
TGTGCCAGCAGCCCGGGGGCCGGCACTGAAGCTTTCTTT
>TRBV6-2/TRBV6-3|TRBJ2-5|once|15|-
CASRRTGAGRGTQYF
TGTGCCAGCAGGCGTACCGGCGCAGGGCGTGGGACCCAGTACTTC
>TRBV6-1|TRBJ1-5|few|13|-
CATSRLRNQPQHF
TGTGCCACGTCACGTCTCCGCAATCAGCCCCAGCATTTT
>TRBV2|TRBJ2-1|-|14|TRBD2
CASRPLAGGYEQFF
TGTGCCAGCAGACCACTAGCGGGAGGATATGAGCAGTTCTTC
>TRBV10-2|TRBJ1-2|-|13|TRBD1
CASKMTGGYGYTF
TGCGCCAGCAAGATGACAGGGGGCTATGGCTACACCTTC
>TRBV6-5|TRBJ1-5|-|14|-
CASSYSRGHQPQHF
TGTGCCAGCAGTTACTCTAGAGGGCATCAGCCCCAGCATTTT
>TRBV4-1|TRBJ2-2|-|16|TRBD2
CASRYTGTSKTGELFF
TGCGCCAGTAGATATACCGGGACTAGCAAGACCGGGGAGCTGTTTTTT
>TRBV5-6|TRBJ2-7|-|13|-
CARSFQGVYEQYF
TGTGCCCGCAGCTTCCAGGGTGTCTACGAGCAGTACTTC
>TRBV9|TRBJ1-2|-|15|-
CASSPGTSPNYGYTF
TGTGCCAGCAGCCCCGGGACTAGTCCTAACTATGGCTACACCTTC
>TRBV7-2|TRBJ2-1|-|14|TRBD2
CASSLGSGRNEQFF
TGTGCCAGCAGCTTAGGTAGCGGGAGAAATGAGCAGTTCTTC
>TRBV7-9|TRBJ2-3|-|16|TRBD2
CASSWTSGASTDTQYF
TGTGCCAGCAGTTGGACTAGCGGGGCTAGCACAGATACGCAGTATTTT
>TRBV13|TRBJ2-1|few|16|TRBD2
CASSLDKIAGNNEQFF
TGTGCCAGCAGCTTAGACAAGATAGCGGGAAACAATGAGCAGTTCTTC
>TRBV12-3/TRBV12-4|TRBJ1-5|few|17|TRBD1
CASTMMITGGHNQPQHF
TGTGCCAGCACCATGATGATCACAGGGGGCCACAATCAGCCCCAGCATTTT
>TRBV6-2/TRBV6-3|TRBJ1-1|few|16|-
CASRRTAGLGDTEAFF
TGTGCCAGCAGGCGGACAGCCGGACTTGGGGACACTGAAGCTTTCTTT